This TCR beta chain was sequenced during a study of T cells in Graves' hyperthyroidism and ophthalmopathy. Template material for amplifying TCR beta CDR3 regions consisted of RNA transcripts. When the TCR CDR3 underwent first-round RT-PCR, the HTBI primer set was used. TCRdb itself ran the multiplex PCR reads through MiXCR, one entry per CDR3 protein. The table includes more than 300,000 distinct CDR3 sequences, approximately 17% detected once. This receptor was obtained from a woman in her 30s with Graves' hyperthyroidism that later progressed to Graves' ophthalmopathy. Sequencing was performed on blood.

CDR3 bases: TGTGCCAGCAGCCGGGGGGGGGCCAACGCCGGGGATCAAGAGACCCAGTACTTC. Amino acid sequence: CASSRGGANAGDQETQYF. This chain joins TRBV5-6 and TRBJ2-5; 8 bases line up with TRBD2. The CDR3 spans 18 residues. Germline trimming cut 4 bases from V and 2 bases from J; bases unmatched to any gene: 16. The V gene's germline CDR1 is SGHDT and CDR2 YYEEEE.